These 32 T cell receptor beta chains originate from one sample sequenced in a study of cytomegalovirus exposure and HLA in healthy donors listed by TCRdb under 2017. Libraries were constructed by the immunoSEQ multiplex PCR assay. A mixture of 60 forward primers for TCR Vbeta segments and 13 reverse primers for TCR Jbeta segments was used in the multiplex PCR. Here the immuneACCESS table is served through TCRdb, limited to in-frame sequences with V and J called. Missing clones are a known gap in these copies; in checked studies unresolved V genes cover under half, and the rest lacks a known reason. The sample table shows roughly 150,000 clones, and 82% are seen once. About 1.6% of the sample is held by the ten biggest clonotypes. The sequenced material came from PBMCs. The receptors here all came from a girl aged 10-17 years in good health and CMV-seropositive.

The gene calls are TRBV5-1 and TRBJ1-1; TRBD1 is a possible D gene (6 bases). CDR3 length equals 15 residues. Trimming shortened V by 1 base and J by 6 bases, and 16 bases separated the two germline ends. Germline V lookup: CDR1 SGHRS, CDR2 YFSETQ. In nucleotides, the CDR3 is TGCGCCAGCAGCTTGCGGGGTGGGGGCTGGGCTGAAGCTTTCTTT. This codes for CASSLRGGGWAEAFF.

The rearrangement uses TRBV4-1 and TRBJ1-2; tentatively, D is TRBD1 (5 bases). From germline, CDR1 is MGHRA and CDR2 YSYEKL. The CDR3 is 15 residues long. Trimming pared 1 base from V and 2 bases from J, leaving 11 bases between. The CDR3 DNA reads as TGCGCCAGCAGCCAAGCCGGGGGGGGGAACTATGGCTACACCTTC. It codes for CASSQAGGGNYGYTF.

The V gene is TRBV5-6, the J gene TRBJ2-5; 9 nucleotides match TRBD1. This CDR3 comprises 16 residues. Germline V CDR1 and CDR2: SGHDT, YYEEEE. The V segment lost 4 bases and the J segment 2 bases; nucleotides outside the gene matches: 9. This CDR3 reads CASSTTGGGWQETQYF. DNA of the CDR3: TGTGCCAGCAGCACAACAGGGGGCGGATGGCAAGAGACCCAGTACTTC.

The chain combines TRBV7-3 with TRBJ2-6; TRBD1 might be the D (5 bases). Trimming removed 1 base at V and 4 bases at J, with 11 bases between. The CDR3 extends over 16 amino acids. CDR1 and CDR2 from the germline V gene are SGHTA and FQGTGA. The CDR3 loop is CASSLNGADGANVLTF. The CDR3, as DNA: TGTGCCAGCAGCTTAAATGGGGCTGACGGGGCCAACGTCCTGACTTTC. Variable domain in full (rest from reference TRBV7-3 and TRBJ2-6): GAGVSQTPSNKVTEKGKYVELRCDPISGHTALYWYRQSLGQGPEFLIYFQGTGAADDSGLPNDRFFAVRPEGSVSTLKIQRTERGDSAVYLCASSLNGADGANVLTFGAGSRLTVL.

This chain joins TRBV15 and TRBJ2-7; the D gene is possibly TRBD2 (6 bases). The CDR3 is 13 amino acids. The germline V and J ends were trimmed by 5 bases and 3 bases, with 11 bases remaining between them. CDR1 and CDR2 (germline): LNHNV, YYDKDF (reference sequence). This CDR3 is CATSYGGVYEQYF. In DNA, the CDR3 is TGTGCCACCAGCTACGGGGGAGTCTACGAGCAGTACTTC. The full variable domain, with the rest looked up from reference TRBV15 and TRBJ2-7, is DAMVIQNPRYQVTQFGKPVTLSCSQTLNHNVMYWYQQKSSQAPKLLFHYYDKDFNNEADTPDNFQSRRPNTSFCFLDIRSPGLGDTAMYLCATSYGGVYEQYFGPGTRLTVT.

In DNA form, the CDR3 reads TGTGCCAGTAGTATCTTGACAGTCGGAGCGGAAGCTTTCTTT. Its translation: CASSILTVGAEAFF. The chain links TRBV19 to TRBJ1-1, with D maybe TRBD1 (5 bases). V was cut by 3 bases and J by 8 bases, with 16 bases left in between. This CDR3 is 14 amino acids long. Germline-derived CDR1 and CDR2 are LNHDA and SQIVND (reference sequence).

This chain uses TRBV5-4 with TRBJ2-3; 11 bases line up with TRBD2. This CDR3 has 15 residues. With 2 bases clipped from V and 6 bases from J, the junction kept 5 bases outside the gene matches. The germline V gene has CDR1 SGHNT and CDR2 YYREEE (reference sequence). The CDR3 is CASSFLAGGRDTQYF. CDR3 in DNA: TGTGCCAGCAGCTTTCTAGCGGGAGGACGGGATACGCAGTATTTT.

DNA of the CDR3: TGTGCCAGCAGCTTACTAGACAGGGCCTACGAGCAGTACTTC. Its translation is CASSLLDRAYEQYF. The chain uses TRBV9 and TRBJ2-7; TRBD1 matches 7 bases. Germline V gene lookup returns CDR1 SGDLS and CDR2 YYNGEE. This CDR3 comprises 14 residues. Trimming took 4 bases from V and 2 from J; bases not matched to a gene: 6.

The chain couples TRBV6-5 to TRBJ2-5, with a weak D call TRBD1 (6 bases). Trimming removed 6 bases at V and 5 bases at J, with 19 bases between. Germline V gives CDR1 MNHEY, CDR2 SVGAGI. This CDR3 has 15 residues. For the CDR3, the DNA is TGTGCCAGCAGGGCGTTACAGGGCCAGGGGGAGACCCAGTACTTC. Its protein is CASRALQGQGETQYF.

V and J are TRBV25-1 and TRBJ2-1; 9 bases agree with TRBD1. V gave up 2 bases and J gave up 4 bases; unmatched junction bases: 3. Germline V gene sequence: CDR1 MGHDK, CDR2 SYGVNS. There are 15 residues in the CDR3. CDR3 amino acids: CASSEGTGSYNEQFF. Here the CDR3 DNA reads TGTGCCAGCAGTGAAGGGACAGGGAGTTACAATGAGCAGTTCTTC.

This clone was detected only once. J is TRBJ2-1 and V is TRBV7-9, with TRBD1 matching over 10 bases. V was clipped by 1 base and J by 15 bases; unmatched bases: 9. The CDR3 extends over 14 amino acids. Germline V gene data show CDR1 as SEHNR and CDR2 as FQNEAQ (reference sequence). CDR3: CASSLGTGGPPRFF. The CDR3 region has the DNA TGTGCCAGCAGCTTAGGGACAGGGGGTCCTCCTAGGTTCTTC.

The rearrangement joins TRBV18 to TRBJ2-2, with 8 bases identical to TRBD2. Germline assignment: CDR1 KGHSH and CDR2 LQKENI. V was pared by 1 base and J by 3 bases, with 1 base of the junction left unmatched. This CDR3 has 15 residues. The DNA for the CDR3 is TGTGCCAGCTCACCACGGACTAGCTACACCGGGGAGCTGTTTTTT. Protein sequence: CASSPRTSYTGELFF.

V gene TRBV10-3 combines with J gene TRBJ1-5, with a possible D match to TRBD1 (5 bases). This CDR3 contains 16 residues. CDR1 is ENHRY and CDR2 is SYGVKD in the germline V gene. Deletions cut 4 bases from V and 0 bases from J, with 13 bases between. The CDR3 sequence is CAISAQESDSNQPQHF. CDR3 coding DNA: TGTGCCATCAGTGCACAGGAATCCGATAGCAATCAGCCCCAGCATTTT.

The rearrangement uses TRBV5-1 and TRBJ2-1; 7 bases are a match to TRBD1. CDR3 length: 14 amino acids. CDR1 and CDR2 from the germline V gene are SGHRS and YFSETQ. J lost 8 bases, V lost 0 bases, and 5 bases had no gene match. DNA of the CDR3: TGCGCCAGCAGCTTGGGACAGGGTGACCATGAGCAGTTCTTC. Translation gives CASSLGQGDHEQFF.

This chain uses TRBV5-6 with TRBJ1-5; a possible D gene is TRBD1 (6 bases). This CDR3 comprises 15 residues. V was clipped by 2 bases and J by 0 bases, with 9 bases between them. Germline assignment: CDR1 SGHDT and CDR2 YYEEEE. DNA for the CDR3: TGTGCCAGCAGCTTTTGGACAGATAGCAATCAGCCCCAGCATTTT. This codes for CASSFWTDSNQPQHF.

The J gene is TRBJ2-1, the V gene TRBV18; 12 nucleotides match TRBD2. With 5 bases clipped from V and 8 bases from J, the junction kept 10 bases outside the gene matches. The CDR3 is 16 residues long. Germline loops: CDR1 KGHSH, CDR2 LQKENI. CDR3 residues: CASSSRTSGNIDEQFF. The CDR3, as DNA: TGTGCCAGCTCATCCAGGACTAGCGGGAATATCGATGAGCAGTTCTTC.

The CDR3 region has the DNA TGTGCCAGCAGGACAGGGACCGGGGAGCTGTTTTTT. This encodes CASRTGTGELFF. This chain joins TRBV6-4 and TRBJ2-2, with TRBD1 matching 7 bases. This CDR3 is 12 amino acids long. Trimming took 6 bases from V and 5 from J; bases not matched to a gene: 0. CDR1 MRHNA and CDR2 SNTAGT come from the germline V gene.

The rearrangement joins TRBV7-2 to TRBJ1-2; D is perhaps TRBD1 (6 bases). Per germline, CDR1 SGHTA and CDR2 FQGNSA. CDR3 length: 14 amino acids. V shed 0 bases and J shed 9 bases, with 14 bases lying between them. CDR3 nucleotide sequence: TGTGCCAGCAGCTTAGCTGAGGCAGGGGCTCGCTACACCTTC. Translated: CASSLAEAGARYTF.

This chain joins TRBV7-2 and TRBJ2-5; 10 bases match TRBD2. The CDR3 is 16 amino acids. V shed 2 bases, J shed 5 bases, and the junction held 8 bases outside the gene matches. Germline V gene sequence: CDR1 SGHTA, CDR2 FQGNSA. In nucleotides, the CDR3 is TGTGCCAGCAGCTTACATGGTAGCGGGAGGAGGGAGACCCAGTACTTC. Amino acid sequence: CASSLHGSGRRETQYF.

The chain employs TRBV27 and TRBJ2-7; TRBD1 agrees at 9 bases. This CDR3 region has 16 residues. J was trimmed by 1 base and V by 5 bases; bases with no gene match: 9. Germline V gene lookup returns CDR1 MNHEY and CDR2 SMNVEV (reference sequence). Written as DNA, the CDR3 is TGTGCCAGCAGTGCCCTCCCCGGGACAGGGTCCTACGAGCAGTACTTC. Protein: CASSALPGTGSYEQYF.

The chain combines TRBV7-9 with TRBJ2-7, with 7 bases that match TRBD2. V shed 4 bases, J shed 6 bases, and the junction held 12 bases outside the gene matches. This CDR3 is 15 amino acids long. CDR1 is SEHNR and CDR2 is FQNEAQ in the germline V gene (reference sequence). In DNA, the CDR3 is TGTGCCAGCAGCTCGGAAAGCGGGGTGTTTCTCGAGCAGTACTTC. Protein product: CASSSESGVFLEQYF.

Worth noting for this clone: The junction does not match germline at one end; this may be a read error. The J gene is TRBJ1-4, the V gene TRBV28; unclear D gene. The CDR3 length is 14 residues. CDR1 MDHEN and CDR2 SYDVKM come from the germline V gene. The CDR3 spells CASRLLATNEKLFF. The DNA for the CDR3 is TGTGCCAGCAGATTATTAGCAACTAATGAAAAACTGTTTTTT.

The chain recombines TRBV7-2 with TRBJ1-1; D may be TRBD1 (6 bases). The CDR3 has 14 amino acids. Germline V lookup: CDR1 SGHTA, CDR2 FQGNSA. V was shortened by 2 bases and J by 1 base, with 8 bases between the two germline ends. DNA for the CDR3: TGTGCCAGCAGCTTATGGGGGCAGAACACTGAAGCTTTCTTT. The encoded protein is CASSLWGQNTEAFF.

The rearrangement joins TRBV29-1 to TRBJ1-1, with 7 bases lining up with TRBD1. The CDR3 covers 15 residues. Germline CDR1 reads SQVTM; CDR2 reads ANQGSEA. Losses at the gene ends were 5 bases for V and 0 bases for J; bases not matched to a gene: 9. The CDR3 DNA sequence: TGCAGCGTTCTGAGGGACAGCCACATGAACACTGAAGCTTTCTTT. It translates to CSVLRDSHMNTEAFF.

This chain connects TRBV5-1 to TRBJ1-3, with 9 bases aligning to TRBD1. V gave up 1 base and J gave up 3 bases; unmatched junction bases: 8. The CDR3 totals 17 residues. The germline gives CDR1 SGHRS, CDR2 YFSETQ. CDR3 DNA sequence: TGCGCCAGCAGCTTGCGGGGACAGGGTATCTTTGGAAACACCATATATTTT. This codes for CASSLRGQGIFGNTIYF.

This clone was seen once. The V gene is TRBV28, the J gene TRBJ1-2; 7 nucleotides agree with TRBD1. Germline loops: CDR1 MDHEN, CDR2 SYDVKM. V trimming: 4 bases; J trimming: 4 bases; junction bases outside the gene matches: 9. The CDR3 contains 15 residues. This CDR3 reads CASSSRDRVSYGYTF. The CDR3, as DNA: TGTGCCAGCAGTTCCCGCGACAGGGTGAGCTATGGCTACACCTTC.

This chain links TRBV15 with TRBJ2-7; 8 nucleotides agree with TRBD1. Germline CDR1 is LNHNV and CDR2 is YYDKDF (reference sequence). There are 16 residues in the CDR3. Trimming cost V 0 bases and J 3 bases; bases outside gene matches: 7. The CDR3 bases are TGTGCCACCAGCAGAGATTTGAGACAGGGGAACTACGAGCAGTACTTC. Encoded protein: CATSRDLRQGNYEQYF.

A single count supports this clone. The CDR3 does not close with the conserved phenylalanine or tryptophan, likely indicating a read error. The rearrangement links TRBV30 to TRBJ1-1, with 9 bases identical to TRBD1. This CDR3 has 17 residues. Germline V gene lookup returns CDR1 GTSNPN and CDR2 SVGIG (reference sequence). In DNA form, the CDR3 reads TGTGCCCGGAGTGTGTTGGGACAGGGAGGTATGAACACTGAAGCTTTCCTT. It yields the protein CARSVLGQGGMNTEAFL.

This clone was observed once. The rearrangement joins TRBV5-1 to TRBJ2-2, with 8 bases that match TRBD2. CDR1 is SGHRS, CDR2 YFSETQ, per germline. The trim removed 7 bases at V and 4 bases at J, leaving 12 bases unmatched. The CDR3 extends over 16 amino acids. In DNA, the CDR3 is TGCGCCAGCGGTGGGGAGCGGGAGATAGCCACCGGGGAGCTGTTTTTT. Protein product: CASGGEREIATGELFF.

This chain uses TRBV28 with TRBJ1-4; the D gene is possibly TRBD1 (5 bases). CDR3 length equals 12 residues. In germline, CDR1 is MDHEN, CDR2 SYDVKM. The V end was cut by 1 base, the J end by 8 bases, with 5 bases between. CDR3 in DNA: TGTGCCAGCAGTTTATCAGGGGAAAAACTGTTTTTT. This sequence encodes CASSLSGEKLFF.

V and J are TRBV5-4 and TRBJ1-5; possible D gene TRBD1, 5 bases. The CDR3 has 17 amino acids. Germline assignment: CDR1 SGHNT and CDR2 YYREEE (reference sequence). V gave up 0 bases and J gave up 4 bases, with 17 bases separating them. CDR3 sequence reads: CASSLGPGRGPNQPQHF. The CDR3 region has the DNA TGTGCCAGCAGCTTGGGGCCCGGTAGGGGCCCGAATCAGCCCCAGCATTTT. Based on the CDR3 plus reference TRBV5-4 and TRBJ1-5, the full variable domain is ETGVTQSPTHLIKTRGQQVTLRCSSQSGHNTVSWYQQALGQGPQFIFQYYREEENGRGNFPPRFSGLQFPNYSSELNVNALELDDSALYLCASSLGPGRGPNQPQHFGDGTRLSIL.

This chain uses TRBV28 with TRBJ1-1, with D unresolved. This CDR3 has 12 residues. CDR1 and CDR2 (germline): MDHEN, SYDVKM. V was clipped by 5 bases and J by 0 bases, with 4 bases between them. The chain's CDR3 is CASSPLNTEAFF. The CDR3 DNA follows: TGTGCCAGCAGTCCTTTGAACACTGAAGCTTTCTTT.